Listed below are T cell receptor beta chains from one sample, sequenced in a study of CXCR3-negative and CXCR3-positive naive CD8 T cells. TCRdb re-called the 5' RACE reads and shows each CDR3 protein once, DNA omitted. The sample has 84,000 or so distinct CDR3 sequences. Material for sequencing was naive CXCR3+ CD8+ T cells from blood. The receptors shown here come from a human donor in good health. Some clones in this sample may be carry-over from other donors' samples. Each CDR3 is given with its conserved first and last residue.

j_gene: TRBJ2-2
v_gene: TRBV12-3/TRBV12-4
CDR3aa: CASSPGEGQGTGELFF

j_gene: TRBJ2-2
v_gene: TRBV28
CDR3aa: CASTLTGAGELFF

j_gene: TRBJ2-7
v_gene: TRBV28
CDR3aa: CASSLRGLGYEQYF

j_gene: TRBJ2-5
v_gene: TRBV28
CDR3aa: CASSLGFETQYF

j_gene: TRBJ2-7
v_gene: TRBV20-1
CDR3aa: CSARSGTDYEQYF

j_gene: TRBJ1-2
v_gene: TRBV18
CDR3aa: CASSPFEAGNYVGYTF

j_gene: TRBJ2-7
v_gene: TRBV12-3/TRBV12-4
CDR3aa: CASSTGQGAYEQYF

j_gene: TRBJ2-1
v_gene: TRBV20-1
CDR3aa: CSARSTDGLYNEQFF

j_gene: TRBJ2-1
v_gene: TRBV20-1
CDR3aa: CSLVSGGALNEQFF

j_gene: TRBJ2-5
v_gene: TRBV28
CDR3aa: CASSTLFVGETQYF

j_gene: TRBJ2-2
v_gene: TRBV5-4
CDR3aa: CASSIAGHTGELFF

j_gene: TRBJ2-1
v_gene: TRBV7-6
CDR3aa: CASSPLAGEVYNEQFF

j_gene: TRBJ2-7
v_gene: TRBV4-2
CDR3aa: CASSQDQGRGAYEQYF

j_gene: TRBJ2-7
v_gene: TRBV28
CDR3aa: CASSLPSYGTSGYEQYF

j_gene: TRBJ2-7
v_gene: TRBV4-3
CDR3aa: CASSQLQREPYEQYF

j_gene: TRBJ1-2
v_gene: TRBV6-7
CDR3aa: CASVEFLGGYTF

j_gene: TRBJ1-2
v_gene: TRBV4-1
CDR3aa: CASSQGGGAGDGYTF

j_gene: TRBJ1-2
v_gene: TRBV7-9
CDR3aa: CASSLATANYGYTF

j_gene: TRBJ2-1
v_gene: TRBV15
CDR3aa: CATSGAGGLDEEFF

j_gene: TRBJ2-2
v_gene: TRBV19
CDR3aa: CASSIDGQTNTGELFF

j_gene: TRBJ2-7
v_gene: TRBV7-8
CDR3aa: CASSLSRNGRIEQYF

j_gene: TRBJ1-5
v_gene: TRBV27
CDR3aa: CASSEQPLSNQPQHF

j_gene: TRBJ2-2
v_gene: TRBV7-6
CDR3aa: CASSRLSAWDRTSTGELFF

j_gene: TRBJ2-5
v_gene: TRBV15
CDR3aa: CATSRGTGSRETQYF

j_gene: TRBJ2-2
v_gene: TRBV13
CDR3aa: CASWGGQANTGELFF

j_gene: TRBJ1-6
v_gene: TRBV25-1
CDR3aa: CASSEFFSDRGRNSPLHF

j_gene: TRBJ1-1
v_gene: TRBV20-1
CDR3aa: CSASRVQVNTEAFF

j_gene: TRBJ2-7
v_gene: TRBV5-1
CDR3aa: CASSQDSIYEQYF

j_gene: TRBJ2-7
v_gene: TRBV27
CDR3aa: CASSSSGGRYEQYF

j_gene: TRBJ1-5
v_gene: TRBV6-5
CDR3aa: CASSSMDDQPQHF

j_gene: TRBJ1-1
v_gene: TRBV4-3
CDR3aa: CASSQDKAGLTGPEAFF

j_gene: TRBJ2-7
v_gene: TRBV28
CDR3aa: CASSLAGTGHEQYF

j_gene: TRBJ1-4
v_gene: TRBV20-1
CDR3aa: CSASPNEKLFF

j_gene: TRBJ2-2
v_gene: TRBV29-1
CDR3aa: CSVGVPGGFTGELFF

j_gene: TRBJ2-6
v_gene: TRBV5-1
CDR3aa: CASSLKGLSGANVLTF

j_gene: TRBJ2-1
v_gene: TRBV20-1
CDR3aa: CSAKGPLSDEQFF

j_gene: TRBJ1-5
v_gene: TRBV28
CDR3aa: CASSFGNQPQHF

j_gene: TRBJ2-7
v_gene: TRBV4-3
CDR3aa: CASSQERVSGIYEQYF

j_gene: TRBJ1-5
v_gene: TRBV2
CDR3aa: CASSGDRDNQPQHF

j_gene: TRBJ2-7
v_gene: TRBV28
CDR3aa: CASSWAPSYEQYF

j_gene: TRBJ2-1
v_gene: TRBV4-2
CDR3aa: CASSQERLAGGHNEQFF

j_gene: TRBJ1-1
v_gene: TRBV12-3/TRBV12-4
CDR3aa: CASSDTQGARAFF

j_gene: TRBJ1-4
v_gene: TRBV7-9
CDR3aa: CASSEGDHEKLFF

j_gene: TRBJ1-5
v_gene: TRBV2
CDR3aa: CASRPVRDQPQHF

j_gene: TRBJ2-1
v_gene: TRBV19
CDR3aa: CASSIGGTGGNEQFF

j_gene: TRBJ1-5
v_gene: TRBV27
CDR3aa: CASSTQATGNQPQHF

j_gene: TRBJ2-1
v_gene: TRBV19
CDR3aa: CASSIGWSESTYNEQFF

j_gene: TRBJ2-7
v_gene: TRBV20-1
CDR3aa: CSASLGRGGTNEQYF

j_gene: TRBJ1-1
v_gene: TRBV7-9
CDR3aa: CASSQQENTEAFF

j_gene: TRBJ2-2
v_gene: TRBV12-3/TRBV12-4
CDR3aa: CASRTRTGELFF